The source of this T cell receptor beta chain is a study of T-cell memory formation after mild COVID-19 (dated by TCRdb to about 2021). About the investigation overall: TCR sequence clusters from the two donors were found to be largely donor specific. In a couple of donors, T-cell clones that expanded and contracted after mild COVID-19 were followed by sequencing TCRalpha and TCRbeta repertoires longitudinally. Two young, previously healthy adult volunteers made up the cohort, one male and one female. Overall study outcomes, separate from this receptor: Contracting CD4+ clones turned up mainly in the CM and EM memory subsets, whereas EMRA was where CD8+ clones were enriched. The second-wave clones that peaked on day 37 were not confirmed to be SARS-CoV-2 specific. The study covered only a couple of mild cases, and larger cohorts including severe cases with pre-infection samples were considered necessary. Some responding clones were detected in pre-infection memory, which suggested that pre-existing cross-reactive memory T cells had joined the SARS-CoV-2 response. Clones that contracted from day 15 to 85 showed balanced CD4/CD8 phenotypes, whereas a second wave of clones that expanded from day 15 to 37 leaned towards CD4+.

Ficoll-Paque density gradient centrifugation was used to isolate PBMCs. The reads were generated on an Illumina NovaSeq 6000. cDNA libraries for TCRalpha and TCRbeta were prepared by 5'RACE using constant-segment primers, with sample barcodes and unique molecular identifiers added. Trizol reagent was used to extract RNA from every sample. Amplification of the libraries took two PCR steps, and the second step added a second sample barcode plus Illumina TruSeq adapters. Libraries were sequenced on an Illumina NovaSeq with 2 x 150 bp paired-end reads. In the paper's pipeline: Reads were demultiplexed and collapsed into UMI-guided consensus sequences with migec v1.2.7. Using mixcr v2.1.11, UMI consensuses were aligned to TRA and TRB V and J templates and then assembled into clonotypes. A clonotype was counted as expanded or contracted only when both edgeR and NoisET called the clonotype significant, with the noise models trained on biological replicates. For edgeR calls, a false discovery rate-adjusted p below 0.01 and a log2 fold-change threshold of 1 were applied. As an exploratory analysis of dynamics, PCA with hierarchical clustering was applied to max-normalized trajectories of the 1000 most abundant clonotypes. The CD4 or CD8 phenotype of responding clones was assigned using the separately sequenced CD4+ and CD8+ repertoires. TCRdb passed the public sequencing reads through fastp at Q25 and MiXCR, retaining productive beta sequences. Each record represents a unique CDR3 protein, reported with the most common genes and DNA among its rows. These V and J calls rely on TCRdb rather than the paper's analysis. The sample data list approximately 390,000 distinct CDR3 sequences, and more than 15% of these were observed just once. The ten largest clones capture 20% to 25% of the sample.

Concerning this clonotype: Which antigen it targets is not known. No much larger clonotype is one base removed from it; base qualities were not supplied.

Sequencing was carried out using PBMCs or a T cell subset sorted from them (not recorded which). The TCR sequence derives from a young man who had mild COVID-19 (a few samples of this study predate the infection). The sample titles of this study are shuffled in the database, so cell type and time point are left out; the donor was told from shared clones.

The CDR3 has the sequence CASSRGGAGNQPQHF. In nucleotide form, the sequence is TGCGCCAGCAGTAGAGGGGGCGCAGGCAATCAGCCCCAGCATTTT. The rearrangement combines TRBV5-1 with TRBJ1-5, with 7 middle bases fitting TRBD1. The CDR3 spans 15 residues, from the cysteine through the phenylalanine. Only the CDR3 part of the read is kept: 45 bases, read in frame from the first base. Reading the germline V gene gives CDR1 SGHRS and CDR2 YFSETQ. Here V drops 5 bases and J drops 2 bases, and the junction holds 7 bases not matched to any gene.